This T cell receptor beta chain originates from a study of blood T cells in healthy people across ages. The V gene end was trimmed by 0 bases and the J gene end by 6 bases; junction bases not matched to a gene: 5. The germline gives CDR1 SGHRS, CDR2 YFSETQ. CDR3 length: 16 amino acids. Individuals who donated were healthy Caucasians from Russia aged about 6 to 90. This clonotype has only a few counts. Through a sample-barcoded 5' primer and a J-beta primer mix, a second PCR was run for roughly 6 to 12 cycles. TCRdb called the 5' RACE reads again in MiXCR, with one record for every CDR3 protein. The sample carries about 800,000 distinct CDR3 sequences, over 45% recorded once.

This chain uses TRBV5-1 with TRBJ2-7; 14 positions match TRBD2. This TCR came from a man between 25 and 39 years old in good health. Sequenced sample: blood. For the CDR3, the DNA is TGCGCCAGCAGCTTGGGACTAGCGGGGGGGCGATCCGAGCAGTACTTC. This sequence encodes CASSLGLAGGRSEQYF.